These 30 T cell receptor delta chains share one sample of origin, sequenced in a study of human gamma delta and Vdelta1 T cells (dated by TCRdb to about 2018). No antigens are known for them. Library preparation used PCR. The sequencing machine was an Illumina MiSeq. After TCRdb called clones again from the public reads with CATT, rows with identical DNA were merged. The sample contains about 13,000 delta-chain clones, almost 50% of them found a single time. The ten biggest clones cover around 1.5% of the sample. The specimen sequenced was Vdelta1 gamma-delta T cells from blood grown in culture (DOT cells). Interpreted using the paper, the cell subset or site label stands for: Delta One T cells, in vitro expanded/differentiated Vd1+ gamma-delta T cells. The receptors were gathered from a human donor in good health.

The V and J genes are TRDV1 and TRDJ1, with 9 bases lining up with TRDD3. CDR3 length: 23 amino acids. V gave up 0 bases and J gave up 4 bases; unmatched junction bases: 27. CDR1 TSWWSYY and CDR2 QGS come from the germline V gene. The CDR3 DNA reads as TGTGCTCTTGGGGAACTAAGGCCCCAACTGGGGGACCCTTTTTTACTTTACCGCGATAAACTCATCTTT. Its translation: CALGELRPQLGDPFLLYRDKLIF.

The chain employs TRDV1 and TRDJ1; 9 bases fit TRDD3. V was clipped by 2 bases and J by 2 bases; unmatched bases: 21. This CDR3 has 21 residues. In germline, CDR1 is TSWWSYY, CDR2 QGS. The CDR3 DNA is TGTGCTCTTGGGGAAAATTGGTCTTCATTGGACTGGGGGAGAAATACCGATAAACTCATCTTT. This gives the protein CALGENWSSLDWGRNTDKLIF.

The chain is built from TRDV1 and TRDJ1; 9 bases align to TRDD3. Germline V gene lookup returns CDR1 TSWWSYY and CDR2 QGS. With V trimmed by 0 bases and J by 0 bases, 8 bases remained unmatched. The CDR3 runs to 18 residues. CDR3 sequence: CALGELHVLGEYTDKLIF. The CDR3 DNA sequence: TGTGCTCTTGGGGAACTACACGTACTGGGGGAATACACCGATAAACTCATCTTT.

The V and J genes are TRDV1 and TRDJ1; 9 nucleotides align to TRDD3. From germline, CDR1 is TSWWSYY and CDR2 QGS. This CDR3 region has 22 residues. V gave up 0 bases and J gave up 0 bases; unmatched junction bases: 20. The CDR3, as DNA: TGTGCTCTTGGGGAACTGAAAAATCCCCTTGGGGGCTGGGGGATCCACACCGATAAACTCATCTTT. It encodes CALGELKNPLGGWGIHTDKLIF.

The chain is built from TRDV1 and TRDJ1; TRDD3 matches at 12 bases. Trimming cost V 2 bases and J 1 base; bases outside gene matches: 23. This CDR3 comprises 23 residues. Germline V gives CDR1 TSWWSYY, CDR2 QGS. The CDR3 protein is CALGEDGVLWGIRPGVFTDKLIF. The CDR3, as DNA: TGTGCTCTTGGGGAAGACGGGGTCCTCTGGGGGATACGACCGGGCGTATTCACCGATAAACTCATCTTT.

V usage is TRDV1 and J usage is TRDJ1; no clear D. Germline assignment: CDR1 TSWWSYY and CDR2 QGS. This CDR3 is 15 amino acids long. V lost 4 bases, J lost 8 bases, and 20 bases lay in between. The CDR3 bases are TGTGCTCTTGGGGTTATACCGGAGGGTTGTGACAAACTCATCTTT. This codes for CALGVIPEGCDKLIF.

This chain links TRDV1 with TRDJ1; 8 positions match TRDD3. Trimming removed 2 bases from V and 0 bases from J; junction bases left unmatched: 14. This CDR3 has 19 amino acids. Germline V gene data show CDR1 as TSWWSYY and CDR2 as QGS. CDR3 in DNA: TGTGCTCTTGGGGAAAACCTCCTAGTACTGGGGGTTTACACCGATAAACTCATCTTT. It translates to CALGENLLVLGVYTDKLIF.

This clone has only a few counts. The genes are TRDV1 and TRDJ1; possibly TRDD2 or TRDD3 for D (6 bases each). From germline, CDR1 is TSWWSYY and CDR2 QGS. V lost 4 bases and J 0 bases, leaving 21 bases between the germline ends. The CDR3 is 18 amino acids. CDR3 residues: CALGGILLTGLYTDKLIF. CDR3 nucleotides: TGTGCTCTTGGGGGGATCCTACTCACTGGGTTGTACACCGATAAACTCATCTTT.

This clone has only a few counts. The J gene is TRDJ1, the V gene TRDV1, with D perhaps assigned TRDD2 or TRDD3 (8 bases each). The CDR3 has 21 residues. CDR1 and CDR2 (germline): TSWWSYY, QGS. V gave up 2 bases and J gave up 2 bases, with 30 bases separating them. The CDR3 reads CALGEGLPTLRGYLKTDKLIF. CDR3 DNA: TGTGCTCTTGGGGAAGGTCTTCCTACGTTAAGGGGATACTTGAAAACCGATAAACTCATCTTT.

This clone was picked up a small number of times. This rearrangement joins TRDV1 to TRDJ1; D may be TRDD3 (6 bases). The CDR3 is 20 amino acids. V was pared by 0 bases and J by 0 bases, with 23 bases between. Germline CDR1 is TSWWSYY and CDR2 is QGS. CDR3 amino acids: CALGELDCDLGAEYTDKLIF. Written as DNA, the CDR3 is TGTGCTCTTGGGGAACTAGATTGCGACTTGGGGGCAGAGTACACCGATAAACTCATCTTT.

This clone was detected a few times. This chain links TRDV1 with TRDJ1; TRDD3 aligns across 8 bases. Losses at the gene ends were 1 base for V and 2 bases for J; bases not matched to a gene: 18. Germline CDR1 is TSWWSYY and CDR2 is QGS. The CDR3 runs to 20 residues. CDR3 DNA: TGTGCTCTTGGGGAACCCTTACGTGGGATACGCCCGGTGGGGACCGATAAACTCATCTTT. Its protein product is CALGEPLRGIRPVGTDKLIF.

The rearrangement joins TRDV1 to TRDJ1, with 8 bases lining up with TRDD3. The length of the CDR3 is 24 residues. Germline V gene sequence: CDR1 TSWWSYY, CDR2 QGS. V trimming: 4 bases; J trimming: 0 bases; junction bases outside the gene matches: 31. The CDR3, as DNA: TGTGCTCTTGGGGCCACCCCGATCGCTCAAGGACTACTGGGGGTCACGATCAACACCGATAAACTCATCTTT. This codes for CALGATPIAQGLLGVTINTDKLIF.

The rearrangement joins TRDV1 to TRDJ1; 9 nucleotides match TRDD3. The CDR3 length is 18 residues. Germline V gene sequence: CDR1 TSWWSYY, CDR2 QGS. Unmatched junction bases numbered 10, after V lost 2 bases and J lost 0 bases. Here the CDR3 DNA reads TGTGCTCTTGGGGAAAAGACCTCCGGGGATACGCACACCGATAAACTCATCTTT. This codes for CALGEKTSGDTHTDKLIF.

The chain has TRDV1 and TRDJ1, with TRDD3 matching 13 bases. Trimming cost V 7 bases and J 6 bases; bases outside gene matches: 32. The CDR3 totals 23 residues. From germline, CDR1 is TSWWSYY and CDR2 QGS. The CDR3 DNA is TGTGCTCTTGCCCAAAGCGAGGGTCCTACTCTATTACTGGGGGATACGCCGACTTATAAACTCATCTTT. It is translated as CALAQSEGPTLLLGDTPTYKLIF.

The chain uses TRDV1 and TRDJ1, with TRDD3 matching over 8 bases. CDR3 length equals 19 residues. The germline gives CDR1 TSWWSYY, CDR2 QGS. V was pared by 4 bases and J by 0 bases, with 16 bases of the junction left unmatched. CDR3 residues: CALGARNDWGLRHTDKLIF. In DNA form, the CDR3 reads TGTGCTCTTGGGGCACGAAATGACTGGGGGCTTAGACACACCGATAAACTCATCTTT.

The chain employs TRDV1 and TRDJ1, with TRDD3 identical over 9 bases. The CDR3 covers 18 residues. Unmatched junction bases numbered 13, after V lost 2 bases and J lost 3 bases. Germline CDR1 is TSWWSYY and CDR2 is QGS. CDR3: CALGELVCVGDKPDKLIF. In DNA form, the CDR3 reads TGTGCTCTTGGGGAATTAGTATGTGTGGGGGATAAACCCGATAAACTCATCTTT.

This clone was found a few times. The V call is TRDV1, the J call TRDJ1, with D possibly being TRDD3 (6 bases). The CDR3 spans 15 residues. CDR1 and CDR2 (germline): TSWWSYY, QGS. Trimming pared 0 bases from V and 2 bases from J, leaving 10 bases between. CDR3 amino acids: CALGELRGKTDKLIF. In DNA form, the CDR3 reads TGTGCTCTTGGGGAACTACGGGGGAAAACCGATAAACTCATCTTT.

This clone turned up a few times. V usage is TRDV1 and J usage is TRDJ1; 9 bases align to TRDD3. Per the germline V gene, CDR1 is TSWWSYY and CDR2 is QGS. CDR3 length: 23 amino acids. After removal of 5 bases from V and 1 base from J, the junction contained 29 bases not matched to a gene. The CDR3 DNA reads TGTGCTCTTGGGAAACAGTCTGCGAGAGGACAACTCTGGGGGATTGCTACCACCGATAAACTCATCTTT. Amino acid sequence: CALGKQSARGQLWGIATTDKLIF.

This chain links TRDV1 with TRDJ1; maybe TRDD3 (6 bases). The CDR3 contains 17 residues. CDR1 is TSWWSYY and CDR2 is QGS in the germline V gene. Trimming removed 4 bases at V and 3 bases at J, with 21 bases between. Here the CDR3 DNA reads TGTGCTCTTGGGGCTGGGGAGATACGGGGTCCAGCCGATAAACTCATCTTT. The encoded protein is CALGAGEIRGPADKLIF.

J is TRDJ1 and V is TRDV1, with 9 bases that match TRDD3. The length of the CDR3 is 20 residues. With 0 bases clipped from V and 0 bases from J, the junction kept 14 bases outside the gene matches. Germline values: CDR1 TSWWSYY, CDR2 QGS. The CDR3 loop is CALGELFRTPGGFDTDKLIF. The CDR3 bases are TGTGCTCTTGGGGAACTATTCCGTACACCTGGGGGATTCGACACCGATAAACTCATCTTT.

This clone was detected once. This sequence joins TRDV1 and TRDJ1; tentatively, D is TRDD3 (5 bases). Per the germline V gene, CDR1 is TSWWSYY and CDR2 is QGS. Trimming removed 1 base at V and 0 bases at J, with 15 bases between. This CDR3 comprises 17 residues. The CDR3: CALGERGPRKYTDKLIF. The DNA of the CDR3 is TGTGCTCTTGGGGAACGGGGGCCCAGAAAATACACCGATAAACTCATCTTT.

This clone occurred once. This rearrangement joins TRDV1 to TRDJ1; tentatively, D is TRDD2 or TRDD3 (7 bases each). Trimming shortened V by 4 bases and J by 1 base, and 34 bases separated the two germline ends. Germline values: CDR1 TSWWSYY, CDR2 QGS. The CDR3 loop spans 22 amino acids. CDR3 residues: CALGGGTSYPYWGSPFTDKLIF. CDR3 nucleotide sequence: TGTGCTCTTGGGGGAGGCACTTCCTATCCTTACTGGGGATCTCCTTTCACCGATAAACTCATCTTT.

V is TRDV1 and J is TRDJ1; 8 bases map to TRDD3. V shed 0 bases and J 0 bases; nucleotides not matched to a gene: 15. This CDR3 region has 20 residues. CDR1 is TSWWSYY, CDR2 QGS, per germline. CDR3 amino acids: CALGELTVGGFVLYTDKLIF. The CDR3 DNA reads as TGTGCTCTTGGGGAACTTACTGTTGGGGGATTCGTCCTGTACACCGATAAACTCATCTTT.

Notes on this clone: A read error may account for a junction end that differs from germline. J is TRDJ1 and V is TRAV38-2/DV8; maybe TRDD3 (5 bases). The CDR3 totals 11 residues. Per germline, CDR1 TSESDYY and CDR2 QEAYKQQN. As DNA, the CDR3 is TGCGCCTGGGTTTACACCGATAAACTCATCTTT. It yields the protein CAWVYTDKLIF.

The rearrangement links TRDV1 to TRDJ1, with TRDD3 matching 10 bases. CDR1 TSWWSYY and CDR2 QGS come from the germline V gene. With 5 bases clipped from V and 0 bases from J, the junction kept 21 bases outside the gene matches. This CDR3 has 21 residues. Here the CDR3 reads CALGSLRRGELGDPYTDKLIF. CDR3 coding DNA: TGTGCTCTTGGGTCGCTACGTAGGGGGGAACTGGGGGATCCGTACACCGATAAACTCATCTTT.

V usage is TRDV1 and J usage is TRDJ1, with 8 bases matching TRDD3. Germline values: CDR1 TSWWSYY, CDR2 QGS. CDR3 length: 22 amino acids. V lost 1 base to trimming and J lost 0 bases; unmatched junction nucleotides: 22. The CDR3 protein is CALGEPASFRPTGGSYTDKLIF. CDR3 nucleotide sequence: TGTGCTCTTGGGGAACCGGCATCTTTCCGACCTACTGGGGGTTCGTACACCGATAAACTCATCTTT.

This clone was counted a few times. This chain joins TRDV1 and TRDJ1; TRDD3 matches 10 bases. The germline V gene encodes CDR1 TSWWSYY and CDR2 QGS. The junction had 2 bases not matched to a gene; V was cut back by 4 bases and J by 0 bases. The CDR3 has 15 amino acids. CDR3 loop: CALGGTGGYTDKLIF. CDR3 sequence (DNA): TGTGCTCTTGGGGGGACTGGGGGATACACCGATAAACTCATCTTT.

The chain combines TRDV1 with TRDJ1; tentative D call: TRDD3 (5 bases). Trimming left V 5 bases short and J 0 bases short, with 25 bases between. CDR1 is TSWWSYY, CDR2 QGS, per germline. This CDR3 region has 19 residues. The CDR3 here is CALGIPPPRGLRYTDKLIF. DNA for the CDR3: TGTGCTCTTGGGATCCCTCCTCCCAGGGGGTTAAGGTACACCGATAAACTCATCTTT.

This clone occurred once. V is TRDV1 and J is TRDJ1; D is ambiguous. Germline V CDR1 and CDR2: TSWWSYY, QGS. V was pared by 0 bases and J by 4 bases, with 12 bases between. CDR3 length: 15 amino acids. This CDR3 reads CALGELHRVGDKLIF. The CDR3 coding sequence is TGTGCTCTTGGGGAACTTCATAGAGTAGGCGATAAACTCATCTTT.

V and J are TRDV1 and TRDJ1, with 11 nucleotides matching TRDD3. Trimming removed 5 bases from V and 2 bases from J; junction bases left unmatched: 13. This CDR3 spans 18 amino acids. Germline values: CDR1 TSWWSYY, CDR2 QGS. The CDR3 here is CALGPPRVGGYGTDKLIF. The CDR3 nucleotides are TGTGCTCTTGGGCCCCCGAGGGTTGGGGGATACGGGACCGATAAACTCATCTTT.